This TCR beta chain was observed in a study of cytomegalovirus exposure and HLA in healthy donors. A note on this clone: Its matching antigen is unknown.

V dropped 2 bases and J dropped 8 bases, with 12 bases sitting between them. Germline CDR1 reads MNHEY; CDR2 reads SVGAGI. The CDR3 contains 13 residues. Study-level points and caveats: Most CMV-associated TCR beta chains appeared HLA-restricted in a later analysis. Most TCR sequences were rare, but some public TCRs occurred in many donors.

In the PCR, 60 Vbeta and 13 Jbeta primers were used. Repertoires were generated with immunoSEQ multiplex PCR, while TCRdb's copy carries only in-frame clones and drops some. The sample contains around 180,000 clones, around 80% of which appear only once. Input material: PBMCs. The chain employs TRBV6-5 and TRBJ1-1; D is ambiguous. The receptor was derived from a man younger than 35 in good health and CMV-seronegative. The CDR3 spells CASSYESGREAFF. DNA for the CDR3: TGTGCCAGCAGTTACGAGTCGGGTCGGGAAGCTTTCTTT.